In its sample, the clone carrying this T cell receptor (beta chain) was seen many times. The sample originates from a study of early T cells in non-severe SARS-CoV-2 infection. V was shortened by 2 bases and J by 2 bases, with 11 bases between the two germline ends. This CDR3 contains 15 residues. CDR1 MNHEY and CDR2 SVGEGT come from the germline V gene. TCRdb re-called the 5' RACE reads through MiXCR, storing one row per CDR3 protein. The sample includes fewer than 90,000 distinct CDR3 sequences, 11% to 15% of them seen just once. The sequence was obtained from an adult who was a healthcare worker with PCR-confirmed SARS-CoV-2 infection or an uninfected control (not recorded which). The J gene is TRBJ2-3, the V gene TRBV6-2 or TRBV6-3, with D maybe TRBD1 (6 bases). Material: whole blood. CDR3 in amino acids: CASSYDQGLTDTQYF. The CDR3 DNA follows: TGTGCCAGCAGTTACGACCAGGGGCTCACAGATACGCAGTATTTT.